Listed below are T cell receptor beta chains from one sample, sequenced in a study of cytomegalovirus exposure and HLA in healthy donors. Profiling relied on immunoSEQ multiplex PCR, and the TCRdb table lists in-frame clones only, not all of them. This sample has about 240,000 clones; about 86% occur once, and the top ten carry less than 3%. The material sequenced was PBMCs. Source of these receptors: a man aged 18-30 years in good health and CMV-seronegative. CDR3s include the opening cysteine and the closing phenylalanine or tryptophan. Each record gives: J gene, D gene, V gene, clone size, CDR3 DNA, CDR3 protein. The D gene is left open where the match is weak. Expanded clones get a size class; other rows say once, few or many, or leave the size out.

TRBJ1-2,NA,TRBV12-5,NA,TGTGCTAGTGGTTCGCCAGGGTACGCTGACTATGGCTACACCTTC,CASGSPGYADYGYTF
TRBJ1-4,TRBD1,TRBV28,NA,TGTGCCAGCAGCCCGGGACAGGGGGGAACTAATGAAAAACTGTTTTTT,CASSPGQGGTNEKLFF
TRBJ2-7,NA,TRBV6-6,NA,TGTGCCAGCAGTTACTCGGCCCCATCCTACGAGCAGTACTTC,CASSYSAPSYEQYF
TRBJ2-7,TRBD2,TRBV5-1,NA,TGCGCCAGCAGCCGGGACTACTCCTACGAGCAGTACTTC,CASSRDYSYEQYF
TRBJ1-1,NA,TRBV9,NA,TGTGCCAGCAGCGCTCTTTTGAACACTGAAGCTTTCTTT,CASSALLNTEAFF
TRBJ2-7,TRBD2,TRBV10-3,once,TGTGCCATCAGTGAGTCGAATGTTGGAGTAGGCGGGAGGGTCTTTGCCTACGAGCAGTACTTC,CAISESNVGVGGRVFAYEQYF
TRBJ1-2,NA,TRBV4-1,NA,TGCGCCAGCAGCCAAAGGGGGGGGTTTCTCGGCTACACCTTC,CASSQRGGFLGYTF
TRBJ1-2,NA,TRBV5-6,NA,TGTGCCAGCAGCTTGAACAGGGTCGTAGGTGGCTACACCTTC,CASSLNRVVGGYTF
TRBJ2-1,TRBD2,TRBV4-1,NA,TGCGCCAGCAGCCAAGTTCTAGCGGGGCGGTATGAGCAGTTCTTC,CASSQVLAGRYEQFF
TRBJ2-1,NA,TRBV11-3,NA,TGTGCCAGCAGCTCCGGACAGTACAATGAGCAGTTCTTC,CASSSGQYNEQFF
TRBJ2-7,NA,TRBV9,NA,TGTGCCAGCAGCGGATCCTCTCTCACAGCTTACGAGCAGTACTTC,CASSGSSLTAYEQYF
TRBJ2-7,TRBD2,TRBV5-1,NA,TGCGCCAGCAGCTTGACCGGGACTAGGTCCAACGAGCAGTACTTC,CASSLTGTRSNEQYF
TRBJ2-4,NA,TRBV28,few,TGTGCCAGCAGACCCTATCAGGGTACCAAAAACATTCAGTACTTC,CASRPYQGTKNIQYF
TRBJ1-2,NA,TRBV28,once,TGTGCCAGCAGTTTTCCCTACTATGGCTACACCTTC,CASSFPYYGYTF
TRBJ2-5,TRBD2,TRBV5-1,NA,TGCGCCAGCAGCTTTGGGACTAGTAGAGAGACCCAGTACTTC,CASSFGTSRETQYF
TRBJ1-4,NA,TRBV5-1,NA,TGCGCCAGTGCTAACGCGACTAATGAAAAACTGTTTTTT,CASANATNEKLFF
TRBJ2-7,TRBD2,TRBV7-2,NA,TGTGCCAGCAGCTCTAGCGGGGGGACCTACGAGCAGTACTTC,CASSSSGGTYEQYF
TRBJ1-2,NA,TRBV6-5,NA,TGTGCCAGCAGCCGCGACAGGAACTATGGCTACACCTTC,CASSRDRNYGYTF
TRBJ1-1,NA,TRBV19,NA,TGTGCCAGTAGTATAGTGGGGTTTGCCTCAGGGACAACTGAAGCTTTCTTT,CASSIVGFASGTTEAFF
TRBJ2-3,NA,TRBV11-3,NA,TGTGCCAGCAGCTTTGGGCTTTCCGGGATAGATACGCAGTATTTT,CASSFGLSGIDTQYF
TRBJ1-2,NA,TRBV7-9,NA,TGTGCCAGCACAGGATTCAATTTAATCGCCTATGGCTACACCTTC,CASTGFNLIAYGYTF
TRBJ2-7,NA,TRBV10-1,many,TGCGCCAGCAGGGGGGAGGCGGTAGTCGAGCAGTACTTC,CASRGEAVVEQYF
TRBJ2-7,TRBD1,TRBV29-1,NA,TGCAGCGCCAAGGGACAGGCCTACGAGCAGTACTTC,CSAKGQAYEQYF
TRBJ2-7,NA,TRBV28,NA,TGTGCCAGCAGTTTAGGGGGCCTCTCCTACGAGCAGTACTTC,CASSLGGLSYEQYF
TRBJ2-1,TRBD2,TRBV28,once,TGTGCCAGCAGTTTAGGACTAGTGAACAATGAGCAGTTCTTC,CASSLGLVNNEQFF
TRBJ2-2,TRBD2,TRBV6-6,NA,TGTGCCAGCAGTTTGGGCGGGAGACTTGGCGGGGAGCTGTTTTTT,CASSLGGRLGGELFF
TRBJ2-1,TRBD2,TRBV7-3,NA,TGTGCCAGCAGCAGACTAGCGGGAGGAGCTAATGAGCAGTTCTTC,CASSRLAGGANEQFF
TRBJ2-3,TRBD2,TRBV29-1,NA,TGCAGCGTACTGGCAGGGACTAGTGCAGATACGCAGTATTTT,CSVLAGTSADTQYF
TRBJ1-2,TRBD1,TRBV6-5,NA,TGTGCCAGCAGTCAAACAGGGGATTACGGCTACACCTTC,CASSQTGDYGYTF
TRBJ1-1,TRBD1,TRBV18,once,TGTGCCAGCTCACCAAAGACAGGGGGCACTGAAGCTTTCTTT,CASSPKTGGTEAFF
TRBJ1-2,NA,TRBV7-2,NA,TGTGCCAGCAGCTTAGAAGACAGGTCGAATGGCTACACCTTC,CASSLEDRSNGYTF
TRBJ2-7,NA,TRBV9,NA,TGTGCCAGCAGCGTAGTTGGGGGAGGCGAGCAGTACTTC,CASSVVGGGEQYF
TRBJ2-1,NA,TRBV10-2,NA,TGCGCCAGCAGTGTGTCCAGCTCCTACAATGAGCAGTTCTTC,CASSVSSSYNEQFF
TRBJ2-5,TRBD2,TRBV11-3,NA,TGTGCCAGCAGCTTAAGCGGGGCTGAGACCCAGTACTTC,CASSLSGAETQYF
TRBJ2-6,NA,TRBV5-1,NA,TGCGCCAGCAGCTTGGGGCTAGCCGACCCTGGGGCCAACGTCCTGACTTTC,CASSLGLADPGANVLTF
TRBJ2-1,NA,TRBV6-4,NA,TGTGCCAGCAGTCTCGGCAGGAACAATGAGCAGTTCTTC,CASSLGRNNEQFF
TRBJ1-4,NA,TRBV29-1,NA,TGCAGCGTACGGGGGCGCGGGGGTGAAAAACTGTTTTTT,CSVRGRGGEKLFF
TRBJ2-5,TRBD1,TRBV2,few,TGTGCCAGCAGGAAGGGACAGTTTCAAGAGACCCAGTACTTC,CASRKGQFQETQYF
TRBJ1-2,TRBD1,TRBV28,NA,TGTGCCAGTGGGACGACAGGGAAGTCGAGTGGCTACACCTTC,CASGTTGKSSGYTF
TRBJ2-5,NA,TRBV6-5,NA,TGTGCCAGCAGACCGCTCCCGGGACTCCAAGAGACCCAGTACTTC,CASRPLPGLQETQYF
TRBJ2-3,NA,TRBV7-2,NA,TGTGCCAGCAGCCCGGGGACTAGCACAGATACGCAGTATTTT,CASSPGTSTDTQYF
TRBJ2-1,NA,TRBV10-2,NA,TGCGCCAGCAGTGAGGCTAGCTACAATGAGCAGTTCTTC,CASSEASYNEQFF
TRBJ2-3,TRBD2,TRBV28,NA,TGTGCCAGCAGTTTTCGGGAGGGTACGCAGTATTTT,CASSFREGTQYF
TRBJ2-2,NA,TRBV2,NA,TGTGCCAGCTCGTTTACTAGTCTCACCGGGGAGCTGTTTTTT,CASSFTSLTGELFF
TRBJ2-7,NA,TRBV27,NA,TGTGCCAGCAGTCTTAGCGGTTTTAGCTCCTACGAGCAGTACTTC,CASSLSGFSSYEQYF
TRBJ1-5,TRBD1,TRBV19,NA,TGTGCCAGTAGTTTGACAGGGCGGGGGGCTCAGCCCCAGCATTTT,CASSLTGRGAQPQHF
TRBJ2-2,TRBD2,TRBV11-3,NA,TGTGCCAGCAGTGGTCTAGCGGGGGGTACCGGGGAGCTGTTTTTT,CASSGLAGGTGELFF
TRBJ2-7,NA,TRBV28,once,TGTGCCAGCGGGGAGACAGGCCCTACTGGGCAGTACTTC,CASGETGPTGQYF
TRBJ2-1,NA,TRBV25-1,NA,TGTGCCAGCCATACTAGCTCGGAGCAGTTCTTC,CASHTSSEQFF
TRBJ1-4,NA,TRBV28,NA,TGTGCCAGCAATGTAGGGGTGTATGAAAAACTGTTTTTT,CASNVGVYEKLFF
TRBJ2-3,TRBD2,TRBV6-4,NA,TGTGCCAGCAGTGTACTAGCGGGATCAGATACGCAGTATTTT,CASSVLAGSDTQYF
TRBJ1-2,TRBD1,TRBV9,once,TGTGCCAGCAGCGTAGGCGGGACAGGGCTATATGGCTACACCTTC,CASSVGGTGLYGYTF
TRBJ2-3,NA,TRBV5-1,once,TGCGCCAGCGAGGGAAGCACAGATACGCAGTATTTT,CASEGSTDTQYF